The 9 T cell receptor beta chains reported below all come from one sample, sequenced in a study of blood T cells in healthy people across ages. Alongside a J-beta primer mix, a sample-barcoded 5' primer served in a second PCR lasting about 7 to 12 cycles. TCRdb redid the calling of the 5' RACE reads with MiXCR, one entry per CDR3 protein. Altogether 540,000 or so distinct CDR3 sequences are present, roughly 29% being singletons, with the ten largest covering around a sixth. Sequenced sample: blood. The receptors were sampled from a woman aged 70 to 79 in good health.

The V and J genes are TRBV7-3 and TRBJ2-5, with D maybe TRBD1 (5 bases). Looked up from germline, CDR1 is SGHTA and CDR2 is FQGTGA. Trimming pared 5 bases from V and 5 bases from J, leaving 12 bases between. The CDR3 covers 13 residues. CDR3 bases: TGTGCCAGCAGCCATCAGGGATACGAGACCCAGTACTTC. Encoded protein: CASSHQGYETQYF.

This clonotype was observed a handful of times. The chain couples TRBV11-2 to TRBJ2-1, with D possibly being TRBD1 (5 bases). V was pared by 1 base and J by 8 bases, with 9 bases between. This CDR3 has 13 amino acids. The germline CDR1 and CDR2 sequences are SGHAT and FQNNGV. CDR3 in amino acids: CASSLVQTDEQFF. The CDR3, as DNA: TGTGCCAGCAGCTTAGTTCAGACAGATGAGCAGTTCTTC.

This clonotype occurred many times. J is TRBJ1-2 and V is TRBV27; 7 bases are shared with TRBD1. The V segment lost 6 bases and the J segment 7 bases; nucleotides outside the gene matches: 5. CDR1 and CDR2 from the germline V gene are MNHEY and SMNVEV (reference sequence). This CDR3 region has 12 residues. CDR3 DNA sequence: TGTGCCAGCAGGTCAGGGGGGTCTGGCTACACCTTC. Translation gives CASRSGGSGYTF.

The CDR3, as DNA: TGCAGCGTTCGGCTCTATGGCTACACCTTC. Translated: CSVRLYGYTF. This chain connects TRBV29-1 to TRBJ1-2, with unresolved D. The germline gives CDR1 SQVTM, CDR2 ANQGSEA. The CDR3 extends over 10 amino acids. The V and J ends lost 5 bases and 4 bases respectively, with 5 bases between them.

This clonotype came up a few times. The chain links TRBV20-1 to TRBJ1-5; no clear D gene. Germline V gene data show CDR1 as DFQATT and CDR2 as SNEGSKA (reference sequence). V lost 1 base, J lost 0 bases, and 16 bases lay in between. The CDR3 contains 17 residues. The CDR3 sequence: CSARVHGNIYSNQPQHF. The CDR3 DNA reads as TGCAGTGCTAGAGTTCACGGGAACATTTATAGCAATCAGCCCCAGCATTTT.

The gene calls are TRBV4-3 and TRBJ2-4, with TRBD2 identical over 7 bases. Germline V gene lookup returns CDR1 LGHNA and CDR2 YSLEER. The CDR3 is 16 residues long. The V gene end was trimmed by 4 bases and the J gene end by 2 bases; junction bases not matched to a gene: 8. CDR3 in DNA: TGCGCCAGCAGCCCGGGGAGGGTAACTCCCAAAAACATTCAGTACTTC. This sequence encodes CASSPGRVTPKNIQYF.

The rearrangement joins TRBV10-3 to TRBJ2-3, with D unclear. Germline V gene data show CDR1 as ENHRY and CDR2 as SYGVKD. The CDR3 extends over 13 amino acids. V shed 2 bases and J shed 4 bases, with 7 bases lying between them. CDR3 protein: CAISEEEPDTQYF. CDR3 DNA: TGTGCCATCAGTGAGGAAGAACCAGATACGCAGTATTTT.

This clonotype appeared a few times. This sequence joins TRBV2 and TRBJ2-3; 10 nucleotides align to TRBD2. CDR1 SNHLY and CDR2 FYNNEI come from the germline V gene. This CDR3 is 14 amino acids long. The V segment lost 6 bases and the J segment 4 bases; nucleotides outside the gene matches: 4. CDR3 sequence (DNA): TGTGCCAGCAGCCTGGGGACTAGCGCAGATACGCAGTATTTT. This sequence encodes CASSLGTSADTQYF.

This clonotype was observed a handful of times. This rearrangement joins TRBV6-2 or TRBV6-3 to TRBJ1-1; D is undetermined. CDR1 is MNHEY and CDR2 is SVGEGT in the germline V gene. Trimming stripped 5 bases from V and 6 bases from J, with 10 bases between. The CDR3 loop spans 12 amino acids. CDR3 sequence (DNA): TGTGCCAGCAGTGTGCCCACGGCTGAAGCTTTCTTT. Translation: CASSVPTAEAFF.